What follows is one T cell receptor (beta chain) and its context. The CDR3 consists of 14 residues. Trimming shortened V by 4 bases and J by 2 bases, and 10 bases separated the two germline ends. Germline loops: CDR1 LGHDT, CDR2 YNNKEL (reference sequence). Data came from immunoSEQ multiplex PCR; TCRdb stores just in-frame clones and leaves some out. The sample includes 95,000 to 150,000 clones, about 90% of them seen just once. The data derive from a study of blood T cell repertoires in COVID-19. About the study: Whether acute or convalescent, the COVID-19 samples came from the United States, Italy and Spain. PBMCs, B-cell-depleted T cells, or T cells were the source of the cDNA or gDNA that made up the material.

This TCR derives from a woman aged 50 to 65 with active or convalescent COVID-19. The rearrangement joins TRBV3-1 (or the pseudogene TRBV3-2) to TRBJ2-3, with TRBD2 as a possible D gene (6 bases). Material for sequencing was peripheral blood. CDR3: CASSRTTNTDTQYF. CDR3 nucleotide sequence: TGTGCCAGCAGCCGGACTACGAACACAGATACGCAGTATTTT.